Presented here are 21 T cell receptor beta chains from one specimen sequenced in a study of identifying expanded T cells in peripheral blood. The repertoire was sequenced with immunoSEQ multiplex PCR; TCRdb's copy has only in-frame clones and lacks some. The sample yields 60,000 to 80,000 clones, approximately 87% seen once. The sequenced sample was blood. Receptors originate from a person aged 18 to 75 in good health.

This clone was recorded only once. The chain links TRBV5-5 to TRBJ2-5; D might be TRBD1 or TRBD2, each matching 6 bases. With 0 bases removed from V and 0 bases from J, the gap between germline ends came to 12 bases. Germline CDR1 reads SGHKS; CDR2 reads YYEKEE (reference sequence). This CDR3 contains 16 residues. This CDR3 is CASSLVTGAYQETQYF. Here the CDR3 DNA reads TGTGCCAGCAGCTTGGTAACGGGGGCTTACCAAGAGACCCAGTACTTC.

This clone was found once. The CDR3 nucleotides read TGTGCCAGCAGCTTGGATATAGCGGGGCTCACAGATACGCAGTATTTT. Translated, it gives CASSLDIAGLTDTQYF. The V and J genes are TRBV5-6 and TRBJ2-3, with TRBD2 identical over 8 bases. The V gene end was trimmed by 0 bases and the J gene end by 2 bases; junction bases not matched to a gene: 5. Per the germline V gene, CDR1 is SGHDT and CDR2 is YYEEEE. CDR3 length: 16 amino acids.

This clone was found once. The CDR3 sequence is CASSPRGGFNQPQHF. CDR3 in DNA: TGTGCCAGCTCCCCCAGAGGGGGGTTCAATCAGCCCCAGCATTTT. The J gene is TRBJ1-5, the V gene TRBV18; TRBD1 might be the D (6 bases). The CDR3 runs to 15 residues. Germline CDR1 KGHSH, CDR2 LQKENI. The V end was cut by 6 bases, the J end by 3 bases, with 15 bases between.

This clone was counted only a few times. The J gene is TRBJ1-5, the V gene TRBV2; weak D call: TRBD1 (5 bases). CDR1 and CDR2 from the germline V gene are SNHLY and FYNNEI. The CDR3 length is 13 residues. V lost 3 bases and J lost 7, with 10 bases in between. CDR3 coding DNA: TGTGCCAGCAGTGATCAGGGAAGGCAGCCCCAGCATTTT. Its translation: CASSDQGRQPQHF.

This clone was recorded once. The gene calls are TRBV7-9 and TRBJ1-3, with D unclear. V shed 1 base and J shed 7 bases, with 8 bases lying between them. The V gene's germline CDR1 is SEHNR and CDR2 FQNEAQ (reference sequence). CDR3 length: 13 residues. Here the CDR3 reads CASSLDTWNTIYF. The CDR3, as DNA: TGTGCCAGCAGCTTAGACACGTGGAACACCATATATTTT.

This chain connects TRBV12-5 to TRBJ1-6; no definite D call. The CDR3 totals 14 residues. Germline CDR1 is LGHNT and CDR2 is FRNRAP. The germline V and J ends were trimmed by 6 bases and 7 bases, with 13 bases remaining between them. The CDR3 loop is CASGPGGENSPLHF. In nucleotides, the CDR3 is TGTGCTAGTGGCCCCGGTGGAGAGAATTCACCCCTCCACTTT.

The chain links TRBV7-9 to TRBJ1-1; D is unclear. Trimming shortened V by 5 bases and J by 4 bases, and 8 bases separated the two germline ends. CDR1 is SEHNR and CDR2 is FQNEAQ in the germline V gene (reference sequence). The CDR3 is made up of 12 amino acids. CDR3 residues: CASSPTATEAFF. In DNA form, the CDR3 reads TGTGCCAGCAGCCCCACGGCCACTGAAGCTTTCTTT.

The chain combines TRBV7-8 with TRBJ2-5; no clear D gene. The V gene lost 0 bases and the J gene lost 0 bases, with 11 bases spanning the gap. CDR1 is SGHVS and CDR2 is FQNEAQ in the germline V gene. The CDR3 is 16 residues long. This chain's CDR3 is CASSLALSSYQETQYF. DNA of the CDR3: TGTGCCAGCAGCTTAGCGCTATCTTCGTACCAAGAGACCCAGTACTTC.

The chain carries TRBV9 and TRBJ2-5, with TRBD2 matching over 8 bases. This CDR3 has 17 amino acids. Per the germline V gene, CDR1 is SGDLS and CDR2 is YYNGEE. The junction had 9 bases not matched to a gene; V was cut back by 0 bases and J by 2 bases. For the CDR3, the DNA is TGTGCCAGCAGCGTAGGAGGGGCGGGGGGCTCACAAGAGACCCAGTACTTC. This translates into CASSVGGAGGSQETQYF.

Regarding this clone: Relative to the germline gene, one junction end is altered; a read error may explain this. This chain joins TRBV7-7 and TRBJ2-2; D is uncertain. CDR1 and CDR2 (germline): SSHAT, FNYEAQ (reference sequence). The CDR3 loop spans 13 amino acids. CDR3 protein: CASSLGSAGELFF. The DNA for the CDR3 is TGTGCTAGCAGCTTAGGGTCTGCCGGGGAGCTGTTTTTT.

The chain carries TRBV7-9 and TRBJ2-3, with D unclear. Trimming took off 3 bases at V and 2 bases at J, with 3 bases between the two ends. The germline CDR1 and CDR2 sequences are SEHNR and FQNEAQ (reference sequence). The CDR3 extends over 12 amino acids. CDR3 region: CASSFDTDTQYF. DNA of the CDR3: TGTGCCAGCAGCTTCGACACAGATACGCAGTATTTT. Drawing the rest from reference TRBV7-9 and TRBJ2-3, the complete variable domain is DTGVSQNPRHKITKRGQNVTFRCDPISEHNRLYWYRQTLGQGPEFLTYFQNEAQLEKSRLLSDRFSAERPKGSFSTLEIQRTEQGDSAMYLCASSFDTDTQYFGPGTRLTVL.

The J gene is TRBJ1-2, the V gene TRBV6-6; D is uncertain. V was trimmed by 4 bases and J by 2 bases, leaving 17 bases between them. The CDR3 contains 16 residues. Germline CDR1 reads MNHNY; CDR2 reads SVGAGI (reference sequence). CDR3 nucleotides: TGTGCCAGCAGTTCCCAAAACCGCCAATCGAACTATGGCTACACCTTC. Its protein product is CASSSQNRQSNYGYTF.

This chain links TRBV29-1 with TRBJ2-7, with 10 bases fitting TRBD2. The V and J ends lost 6 bases and 3 bases, in that order; junction bases with no gene match: 2. Germline-derived CDR1 and CDR2 are SQVTM and ANQGSEA. The CDR3 loop spans 12 amino acids. The chain's CDR3 is CSVLAGNYEQYF. The DNA for the CDR3 is TGCAGCGTACTAGCGGGAAACTACGAGCAGTACTTC.

This chain links TRBV4-3 with TRBJ2-7; D might be TRBD2 (6 bases). Trimming took off 0 bases at V and 3 bases at J, with 15 bases between the two ends. CDR3 size: 16 residues. Germline CDR1 reads LGHNA; CDR2 reads YSLEER. For the CDR3, the DNA is TGCGCCAGCAGCCAAGAATCACGGGGGAAGATCTACGAGCAGTACTTC. This codes for CASSQESRGKIYEQYF.

V gene TRBV11-2 combines with J gene TRBJ2-3; D ambiguous. Germline CDR1 and CDR2: SGHAT and FQNNGV. Between the trimmed V and J ends, which lost 5 bases and 1 base, there was a span of 7 bases. The CDR3 length is 13 residues. The CDR3: CASSQERTDTQYF. CDR3 sequence (DNA): TGTGCCAGCAGCCAAGAACGCACAGATACGCAGTATTTT. Full variable domain (remainder filled in from reference TRBV11-2 and TRBJ2-3): EAGVAQSPRYKIIEKRQSVAFWCNPISGHATLYWYQQILGQGPKLLIQFQNNGVVDDSQLPKDRFSAERLKGVDSTLKIQPAKLEDSAVYLCASSQERTDTQYFGPGTRLTVL.

V and J are TRBV12-5 and TRBJ1-5, with 10 positions matching TRBD1. V gave up 3 bases and J gave up 5 bases; unmatched junction bases: 4. Germline assignment: CDR1 LGHNT and CDR2 FRNRAP. CDR3 length: 15 residues. CDR3 residues: CASGFFGQGDQPQHF. Written as DNA, the CDR3 is TGTGCTAGTGGTTTTTTTGGACAGGGGGATCAGCCCCAGCATTTT.

The chain recombines TRBV5-1 with TRBJ2-7; no firm D call. The CDR3 consists of 12 residues. The germline V gene encodes CDR1 SGHRS and CDR2 YFSETQ. Trimming stripped 4 bases from V and 3 bases from J, with 8 bases between. The CDR3 is CASSPNSYEQYF. The CDR3 DNA follows: TGCGCCAGCAGCCCAAACAGCTACGAGCAGTACTTC.

V and J are TRBV19 and TRBJ1-4; possibly TRBD1 for D (5 bases). V lost 3 bases, J lost 11 bases, and 25 bases lay in between. Germline V lookup: CDR1 LNHDA, CDR2 SQIVND (reference sequence). This CDR3 comprises 17 residues. The CDR3 spells CASSIGTAGQRADKLFF. The CDR3 region has the DNA TGTGCCAGTAGTATTGGGACTGCGGGCCAGCGAGCTGATAAACTGTTTTTT.

The rearrangement joins TRBV4-3 to TRBJ1-2; D gene unclear. The length of the CDR3 is 16 residues. With 5 bases removed from V and 0 bases from J, the gap between germline ends came to 16 bases. CDR1 LGHNA and CDR2 YSLEER come from the germline V gene. CDR3 nucleotide sequence: TGCGCCAGCAGCACTAACCATGATGACACTAACTATGGCTACACCTTC. Its protein product is CASSTNHDDTNYGYTF.

The chain uses TRBV14 and TRBJ2-5; D call uncertain. The CDR3 is 14 amino acids. The germline V gene encodes CDR1 SGHDN and CDR2 FVKESK. V lost 1 base and J lost 4, with 10 bases in between. CDR3 sequence: CASSQVNMRETQYF. DNA of the CDR3: TGTGCCAGCAGCCAAGTAAATATGAGAGAGACCCAGTACTTC.

The chain uses TRBV27 and TRBJ2-1; perhaps TRBD1 as D (5 bases). The CDR3 is 14 residues long. Germline CDR1 MNHEY, CDR2 SMNVEV (reference sequence). Deletions cut 2 bases from V and 5 bases from J, with 10 bases between. CDR3 region: CASSLGQGHNEQFF. In nucleotides, the CDR3 is TGTGCCAGCAGTTTAGGACAAGGGCACAATGAGCAGTTCTTC.